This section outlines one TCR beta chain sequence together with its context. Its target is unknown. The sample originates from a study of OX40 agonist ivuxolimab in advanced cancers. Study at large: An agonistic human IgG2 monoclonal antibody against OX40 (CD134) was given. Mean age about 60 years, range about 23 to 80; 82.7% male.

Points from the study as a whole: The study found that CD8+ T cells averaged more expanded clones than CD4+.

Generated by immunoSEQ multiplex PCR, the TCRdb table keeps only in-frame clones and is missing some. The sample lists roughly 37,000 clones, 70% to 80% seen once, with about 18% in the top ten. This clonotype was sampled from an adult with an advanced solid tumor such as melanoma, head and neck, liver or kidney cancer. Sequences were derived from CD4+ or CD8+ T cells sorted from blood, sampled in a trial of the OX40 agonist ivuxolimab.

CDR3: CASSLAGTDTEAFF. CDR3 in DNA: TGTGCCAGCAGTTTAGCAGGGACAGATACTGAAGCTTTCTTT. J is TRBJ1-1 and V is TRBV28; 7 bases match TRBD1. The CDR3 extends over 14 amino acids. CDR1 is MDHEN and CDR2 is SYDVKM in the germline V gene. V shed 2 bases, J shed 5 bases, and the junction held 5 bases outside the gene matches.